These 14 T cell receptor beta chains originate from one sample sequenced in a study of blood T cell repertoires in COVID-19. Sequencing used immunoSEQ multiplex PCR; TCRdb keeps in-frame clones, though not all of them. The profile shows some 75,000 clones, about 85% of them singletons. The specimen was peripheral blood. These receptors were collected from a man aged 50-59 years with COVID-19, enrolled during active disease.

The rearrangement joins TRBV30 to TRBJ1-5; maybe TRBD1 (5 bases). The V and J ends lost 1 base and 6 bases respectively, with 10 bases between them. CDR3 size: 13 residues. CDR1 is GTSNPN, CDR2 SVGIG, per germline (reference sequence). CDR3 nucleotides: TGTGCCTGGAGTGGGACATTGGGTCAGCCCCAGCATTTT. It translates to CAWSGTLGQPQHF. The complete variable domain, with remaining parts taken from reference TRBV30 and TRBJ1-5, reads SQTIHQWPATLVQPVGSPLSLECTVEGTSNPNLYWYRQAAGRGLQLLFYSVGIGQISSEVPQNLSASRPQDRQFILSSKKLLLSDSGFYLCAWSGTLGQPQHFGDGTRLSIL.

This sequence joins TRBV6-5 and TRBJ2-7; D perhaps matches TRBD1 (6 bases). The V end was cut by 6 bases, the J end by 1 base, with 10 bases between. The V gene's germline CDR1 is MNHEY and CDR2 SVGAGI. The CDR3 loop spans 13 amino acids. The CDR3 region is CASSLDRSYEQYF. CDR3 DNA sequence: TGTGCCAGCAGCCTTGACAGGTCCTACGAGCAGTACTTC.

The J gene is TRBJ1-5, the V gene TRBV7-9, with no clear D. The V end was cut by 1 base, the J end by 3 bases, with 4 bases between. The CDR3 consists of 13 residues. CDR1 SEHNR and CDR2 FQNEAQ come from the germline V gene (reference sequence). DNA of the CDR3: TGTGCCAGCAGCTTAGGAGTCAATCAGCCCCAGCATTTT. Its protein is CASSLGVNQPQHF.

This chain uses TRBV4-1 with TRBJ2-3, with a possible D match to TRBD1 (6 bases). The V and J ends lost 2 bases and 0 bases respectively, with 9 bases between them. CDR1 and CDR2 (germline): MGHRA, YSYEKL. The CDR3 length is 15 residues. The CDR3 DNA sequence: TGCGCCAGCAGCCAAACAGGGTTGAGCACAGATACGCAGTATTTT. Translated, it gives CASSQTGLSTDTQYF.

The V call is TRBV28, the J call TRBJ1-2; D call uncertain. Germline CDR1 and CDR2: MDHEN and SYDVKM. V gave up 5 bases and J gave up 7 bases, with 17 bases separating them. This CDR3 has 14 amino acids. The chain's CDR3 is CASSRVNGVLGYTF. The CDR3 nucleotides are TGTGCCAGCAGTCGTGTTAACGGGGTTCTTGGCTACACCTTC.

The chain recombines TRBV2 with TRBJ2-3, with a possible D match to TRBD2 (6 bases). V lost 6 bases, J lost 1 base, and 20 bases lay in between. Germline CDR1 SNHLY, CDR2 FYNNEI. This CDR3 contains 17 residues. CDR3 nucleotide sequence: TGTGCCAGCAGCGAGGCCCGGTCGGGAGCGGGCACAGATACGCAGTATTTT. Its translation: CASSEARSGAGTDTQYF. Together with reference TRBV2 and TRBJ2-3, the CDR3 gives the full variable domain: EPEVTQTPSHQVTQMGQEVILRCVPISNHLYFYWYRQILGQKVEFLVSFYNNEISEKSEIFDDQFSVERPDGSNFTLKIRSTKLEDSAMYFCASSEARSGAGTDTQYFGPGTRLTVL.

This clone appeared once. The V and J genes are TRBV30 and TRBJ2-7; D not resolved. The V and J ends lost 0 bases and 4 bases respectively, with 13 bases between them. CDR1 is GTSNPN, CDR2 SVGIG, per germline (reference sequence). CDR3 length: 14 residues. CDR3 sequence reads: CAWSVSSRMYEQYF. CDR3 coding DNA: TGTGCCTGGAGTGTAAGTTCTAGGATGTACGAGCAGTACTTC.

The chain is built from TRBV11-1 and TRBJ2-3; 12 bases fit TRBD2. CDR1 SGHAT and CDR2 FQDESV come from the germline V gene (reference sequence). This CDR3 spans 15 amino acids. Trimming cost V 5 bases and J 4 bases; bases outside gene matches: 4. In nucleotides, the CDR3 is TGTGCCAGCAGCCCAAGACTAGCGGGAGCAGATACGCAGTATTTT. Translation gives CASSPRLAGADTQYF. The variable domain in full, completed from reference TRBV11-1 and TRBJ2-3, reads EAEVAQSPRYKITEKSQAVAFWCDPISGHATLYWYRQILGQGPELLVQFQDESVVDDSQLPKDRFSAERLKGVDSTLKIQPAELGDSAMYLCASSPRLAGADTQYFGPGTRLTVL.

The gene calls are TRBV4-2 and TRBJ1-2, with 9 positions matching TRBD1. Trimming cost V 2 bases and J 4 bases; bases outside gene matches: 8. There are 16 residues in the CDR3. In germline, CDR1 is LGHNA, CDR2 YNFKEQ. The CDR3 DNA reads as TGTGCCAGCAGCCAAAGTACGGGACAGGGAAGCTATGGCTACACCTTC. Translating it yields CASSQSTGQGSYGYTF.

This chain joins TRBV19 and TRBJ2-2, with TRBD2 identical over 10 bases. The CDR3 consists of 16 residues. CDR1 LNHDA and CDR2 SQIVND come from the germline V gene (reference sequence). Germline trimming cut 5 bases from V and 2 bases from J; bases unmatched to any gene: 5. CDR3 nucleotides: TGTGCCAGTAGTTTAACTAGCGGGATTAACACCGGGGAGCTGTTTTTT. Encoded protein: CASSLTSGINTGELFF.

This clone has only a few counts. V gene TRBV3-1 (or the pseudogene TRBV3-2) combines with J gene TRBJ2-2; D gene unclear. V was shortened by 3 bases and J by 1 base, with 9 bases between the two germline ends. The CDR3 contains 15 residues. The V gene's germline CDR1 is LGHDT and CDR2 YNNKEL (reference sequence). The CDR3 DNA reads TGTGCCAGCAGCCACGGTCTTTTGAACACCGGGGAGCTGTTTTTT. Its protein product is CASSHGLLNTGELFF.

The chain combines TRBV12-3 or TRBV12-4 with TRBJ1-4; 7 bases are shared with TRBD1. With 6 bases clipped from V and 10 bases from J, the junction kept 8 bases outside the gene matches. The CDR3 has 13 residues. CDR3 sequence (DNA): TGTGCCAGCAGGACCGACAGGGAGCTAAAACTGTTTTTT. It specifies CASRTDRELKLFF.

The chain's CDR3 is CASSLEGSGSTGGELFF. The CDR3 nucleotides are TGTGCCAGCAGCTTGGAAGGTAGCGGGAGTACGGGCGGGGAGCTGTTTTTT. J is TRBJ2-2 and V is TRBV5-5; 9 nucleotides line up with TRBD2. The CDR3 is 17 amino acids. With 0 bases clipped from V and 7 bases from J, the junction kept 10 bases outside the gene matches. Germline CDR1 reads SGHKS; CDR2 reads YYEKEE (reference sequence).

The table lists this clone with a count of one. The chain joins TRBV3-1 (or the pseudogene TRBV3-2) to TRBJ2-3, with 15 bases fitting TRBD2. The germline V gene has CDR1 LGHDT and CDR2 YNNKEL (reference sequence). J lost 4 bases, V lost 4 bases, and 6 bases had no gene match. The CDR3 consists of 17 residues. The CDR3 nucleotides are TGTGCCAGCAGCCCCCGGACTAGCGGGAGGGCCGCAGATACGCAGTATTTT. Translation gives CASSPRTSGRAADTQYF.